The clone carrying this TCR beta chain was counted a few times. The investigators amplified TCR beta CDR3 regions from RNA transcripts. The HTBI set primed first-round TCR CDR3 RT-PCR. TCRdb analysed the multiplex PCR reads with MiXCR anew, one entry per CDR3 protein. Of more than 300,000 distinct CDR3 sequences listed, approximately 17% are singletons. This record belongs to a study of T cells in Graves' hyperthyroidism and ophthalmopathy. At the level of the study: Specimen type is peripheral blood, collected at initial diagnosis prior to any treatment.

V gave up 5 bases and J gave up 2 bases, with 12 bases separating them. This CDR3 spans 14 amino acids. The germline V gene encodes CDR1 SGHTA and CDR2 FQGNSA. The diagnostic basis comprised clinical symptoms, serum thyroxine and TRAb, thyroid ultrasound and orbital computed tomography. Sequencing was done on a sample of blood. This receptor was identified in a woman younger than 45 with Graves' hyperthyroidism that later progressed to Graves' ophthalmopathy. This chain connects TRBV7-2 to TRBJ1-1; TRBD1 might be the D (5 bases). The CDR3 region has the DNA TGTGCCAGCAGCCGGGGACGGCAAAACACTGAAGCTTTCTTT. Amino acids: CASSRGRQNTEAFF.